The next 29 T cell receptor beta chains were all read from a single sample in a study of CD8 T cells in Susac syndrome. When the RNA was reverse transcribed, random hexamers were used with an input of roughly 0.5 to 1 ug. TCRdb redid the calling of the immunoSEQ multiplex PCR reads with MiXCR, one entry per CDR3 protein. Of hundreds of thousands of distinct CDR3 sequences in the sample, roughly 95% are singletons; the top ten hold 0.055% to 0.075%. The sequenced sample was CD4+ T cells from PBMCs. Receptors originate from a human donor with multiple sclerosis.

The chain has TRBV18 and TRBJ1-5, with 9 bases identical to TRBD1. The CDR3 runs to 16 residues. V dropped 6 bases and J dropped 3; count of bases not matched to a gene: 9. Germline assignment: CDR1 KGHSH and CDR2 LQKENI. The CDR3 DNA is TGTGCCAGCTCGCCAAGACAGGGGGTAAACAATCAGCCCCAGCATTTT. Translation: CASSPRQGVNNQPQHF.

The chain employs TRBV29-1 and TRBJ1-5; 7 bases match TRBD1. There are 13 residues in the CDR3. Germline CDR1 reads SQVTM; CDR2 reads ANQGSEA. The ends lost 6 bases at V and 6 bases at J; junction bases unmatched: 8. The CDR3 coding sequence is TGCAGCGTCGGACAGGTGGAAGGTCAGCCCCAGCATTTT. The encoded protein is CSVGQVEGQPQHF.

The J gene is TRBJ2-5, the V gene TRBV28; D is possibly TRBD2 (6 bases). The V gene's germline CDR1 is MDHEN and CDR2 SYDVKM. The length of the CDR3 is 14 residues. Between the trimmed V and J ends, which lost 0 bases and 4 bases, there was a span of 9 bases. The CDR3 sequence: CASSLWGGGETQYF. For the CDR3, the DNA is TGTGCCAGCAGTTTATGGGGGGGAGGAGAGACCCAGTACTTC. The variable domain in full, completed from reference TRBV28 and TRBJ2-5, reads DVKVTQSSRYLVKRTGEKVFLECVQDMDHENMFWYRQDPGLGLRLIYFSYDVKMKEKGDIPEGYSVSREKKERFSLILESASTNQTSMYLCASSLWGGGETQYFGPGTRLLVL.

The gene calls are TRBV28 and TRBJ1-2; D unresolved. This CDR3 has 12 amino acids. The germline V and J ends were trimmed by 4 bases and 6 bases, with 9 bases remaining between them. Per germline, CDR1 MDHEN and CDR2 SYDVKM. The CDR3 loop is CASSSTVDGYTF. CDR3 DNA: TGTGCCAGCAGTTCGACGGTTGATGGCTACACCTTC.

The rearrangement links TRBV2 to TRBJ1-5; unclear D gene. The germline V gene encodes CDR1 SNHLY and CDR2 FYNNEI. Trimming shortened V by 7 bases and J by 2 bases, and 12 bases separated the two germline ends. This CDR3 comprises 14 residues. The CDR3 coding sequence is TGTGCCAGCACCCCGGTCGAAGGCAATCAGCCCCAGCATTTT. Its translation is CASTPVEGNQPQHF.

The J gene is TRBJ1-1, the V gene TRBV12-3 or TRBV12-4, with a tentative D call TRBD1 (6 bases). V gave up 6 bases and J gave up 5 bases, with 13 bases separating them. This CDR3 has 13 residues. The CDR3 DNA follows: TGTGCCAGCAGCCCCAGGGGAGGTACTGAAGCTTTCTTT. Translated, it gives CASSPRGGTEAFF.

The chain uses TRBV29-1 and TRBJ1-2; D gene ambiguous. There are 16 residues in the CDR3. Germline values: CDR1 SQVTM, CDR2 ANQGSEA. Trimming stripped 0 bases from V and 3 bases from J, with 17 bases between. In DNA form, the CDR3 reads TGCAGCGTTGAAGATCAAGGACGCAGGCCCGACTATGGCTACACCTTC. Its translation is CSVEDQGRRPDYGYTF.

This clonotype was counted once. The chain is built from TRBV2 and TRBJ2-7; 10 positions agree with TRBD2. Germline trimming cut 7 bases from V and 5 bases from J; bases unmatched to any gene: 5. The CDR3 extends over 13 amino acids. In germline, CDR1 is SNHLY, CDR2 FYNNEI. CDR3 loop: CASKREGLDEQYV. The CDR3 region has the DNA TGTGCCAGCAAGCGGGAGGGCCTCGACGAGCAGTACGTC.

V and J are TRBV18 and TRBJ2-2, with D possibly being TRBD1 or TRBD2 (5 bases each). The CDR3 is made up of 15 amino acids. V lost 3 bases, J lost 7 bases, and 15 bases lay in between. The germline V gene has CDR1 KGHSH and CDR2 LQKENI. CDR3 nucleotide sequence: TGTGCCAGCTCACCCGCGGCAGGGAGCGTCGGGGAGCTGTTTTTT. Translation gives CASSPAAGSVGELFF. The variable domain in full, with the rest retrieved from reference TRBV18 and TRBJ2-2, is NAGVMQNPRHLVRRRGQEARLRCSPMKGHSHVYWYRQLPEEGLKFMVYLQKENIIDESGMPKERFSAEFPKEGPSILRIQQVVRGDSAAYFCASSPAAGSVGELFFGEGSRLTVL.

V is TRBV6-1 and J is TRBJ1-5; the match to TRBD1 covers 7 bases. The junction had 7 bases not matched to a gene; V was cut back by 6 bases and J by 5 bases. This CDR3 contains 14 residues. Germline V CDR1 and CDR2: MNHNS, SASEGT. CDR3 sequence reads: CASSLDRDDQPQHF. For the CDR3, the DNA is TGTGCCAGCAGCCTAGACAGGGACGATCAGCCCCAGCATTTT.

The rearrangement uses TRBV30 and TRBJ1-5; D ambiguous. Trimming took 0 bases from V and 4 from J, leaving 7 bases between them. CDR3 length: 13 amino acids. The germline gives CDR1 GTSNPN, CDR2 SVGIG (reference sequence). The CDR3 coding sequence is TGTGCCTGGAGTGTGGGGATTAATCAGCCCCAGCATTTT. Translated: CAWSVGINQPQHF.

CDR3 sequence reads: CASNAGGYNNSPLHF. The CDR3 nucleotides are TGTGCCAGTAACGCGGGAGGGTATAATAATTCACCCCTCCACTTT. V is TRBV11-2 and J is TRBJ1-6, with D hard to call. The CDR3 runs 15 residues. Trimming took 9 bases from V and 5 from J, leaving 17 bases between them. Germline CDR1 SGHAT, CDR2 FQNNGV.

The chain links TRBV11-2 to TRBJ1-4; the D gene is possibly TRBD1 (5 bases). There are 15 residues in the CDR3. The germline V gene encodes CDR1 SGHAT and CDR2 FQNNGV. V was clipped by 0 bases and J by 2 bases, with 7 bases between them. The CDR3 nucleotides are TGTGCCAGCAGCTTAGAGAGGGGCACTAATGAAAAACTGTTTTTT. Residues: CASSLERGTNEKLFF.

The chain combines TRBV5-6 with TRBJ1-1; 11 bases match TRBD1. Per germline, CDR1 SGHDT and CDR2 YYEEEE. The CDR3 sequence is 14 residues long. J was trimmed by 12 bases and V by 4 bases; bases with no gene match: 11. The CDR3 DNA reads as TGTGCCAGCAGCCCCAACCCGGGACAGGGGGATTCTTTCTTT. Translating it yields CASSPNPGQGDSFF.

The chain has TRBV30 and TRBJ1-2; 8 bases are a match to TRBD1. The CDR3 is 16 residues long. Germline-derived CDR1 and CDR2 are GTSNPN and SVGIG (reference sequence). The V gene end was trimmed by 0 bases and the J gene end by 1 base; junction bases not matched to a gene: 7. The CDR3 loop reads CAWSVPWTGNNYGYTF. DNA for the CDR3: TGTGCCTGGAGTGTACCCTGGACAGGGAATAACTATGGCTACACCTTC.

CDR3: CASGLVDRGLAKNIQYF. The CDR3 DNA sequence: TGTGCTAGTGGTTTGGTTGACAGGGGGTTAGCCAAAAACATTCAGTACTTC. The J gene is TRBJ2-4, the V gene TRBV12-5, with 9 bases identical to TRBD1. Germline V gives CDR1 LGHNT, CDR2 FRNRAP. The CDR3 covers 17 residues. Losses at the gene ends were 0 bases for V and 0 bases for J; bases not matched to a gene: 3.

This chain connects TRBV12-3 or TRBV12-4 to TRBJ2-7; TRBD2 agrees at 8 bases. The CDR3 runs to 18 residues. J was trimmed by 4 bases and V by 5 bases; bases with no gene match: 19. This CDR3 is CASSPRPPLAGNSYEQYF. In DNA, the CDR3 is TGTGCCAGCAGTCCACGGCCCCCTCTAGCGGGCAATTCTTACGAGCAGTACTTC.

This clonotype has just one count. V usage is TRBV5-1 and J usage is TRBJ1-1; D gene unclear. Germline V gene sequence: CDR1 SGHRS, CDR2 YFSETQ. The CDR3 runs 14 residues. The ends were cut back, 7 bases at V and 2 bases at J, with 15 bases in the middle. The CDR3 nucleotides are TGCGCCAGCGCACTACAAGGCCCCAACACTGAAGCTTTCTTT. It specifies CASALQGPNTEAFF.

The chain employs TRBV30 and TRBJ1-1; D not resolved. The CDR3 is made up of 15 amino acids. Trimming took off 0 bases at V and 1 base at J, with 12 bases between the two ends. Germline V lookup: CDR1 GTSNPN, CDR2 SVGIG (reference sequence). CDR3 amino acids: CAWSVGGISNTEAFF. The CDR3 nucleotides are TGTGCCTGGAGTGTAGGAGGGATATCGAACACTGAAGCTTTCTTT.

The chain couples TRBV30 to TRBJ1-1; the D gene is possibly TRBD1 (6 bases). Germline values: CDR1 GTSNPN, CDR2 SVGIG (reference sequence). The V and J ends lost 1 base and 3 bases respectively, with 6 bases between them. The CDR3 is 12 residues long. CDR3 DNA: TGTGCCTGGAGTGACAGGGACACTGAAGCTTTCTTT. Translating gives CAWSDRDTEAFF.

V and J are TRBV5-1 and TRBJ2-3, with D uncertain. V lost 1 base and J lost 4, with 13 bases in between. This CDR3 comprises 15 residues. Per germline, CDR1 SGHRS and CDR2 YFSETQ. The chain's CDR3 is CASSLMASRADTQYF. The CDR3, as DNA: TGCGCCAGCAGCTTGATGGCCTCCCGAGCAGATACGCAGTATTTT.

The CDR3 bases are TGTGCCAGCAGTTTTGGCAGGGGGCGTTCGGTTGGTCAGCCCCAGCATTTT. This encodes CASSFGRGRSVGQPQHF. V and J are TRBV12-3 or TRBV12-4 and TRBJ1-5; 8 bases agree with TRBD1. This CDR3 is built from 17 residues. V lost 3 bases, J lost 6 bases, and 13 bases stayed unmatched.

The chain has TRBV19 and TRBJ1-5, with TRBD1 matching over 7 bases. The length of the CDR3 is 15 residues. The V gene end was trimmed by 8 bases and the J gene end by 10 bases; junction bases not matched to a gene: 17. Germline CDR1 LNHDA, CDR2 SQIVND (reference sequence). The CDR3 reads CASRPRGDPISPQHF. The CDR3 DNA reads TGTGCCAGTCGCCCCAGGGGGGACCCAATCAGCCCCCAGCATTTT.

This chain links TRBV24-1 with TRBJ2-5; no reliable D call. Germline V gene sequence: CDR1 KGHDR, CDR2 SFDVKD. The CDR3 is 13 residues long. V was trimmed by 6 bases and J by 5 bases, leaving 12 bases between them. The CDR3 loop reads CATSLGVTETQYF. The CDR3 bases are TGTGCCACCAGTCTGGGCGTAACGGAGACCCAGTACTTC.

The J gene is TRBJ1-5, the V gene TRBV12-3 or TRBV12-4, with 8 bases that match TRBD1. The V and J ends lost 7 bases and 4 bases, in that order; junction bases with no gene match: 6. The CDR3 contains 14 residues. CDR3 coding DNA: TGTGCCAGCACCTGGACAGGGCGGAATCAGCCCCAGCATTTT. Translating it yields CASTWTGRNQPQHF.

The chain has TRBV18 and TRBJ1-1, with D possibly TRBD1 on 5 matching bases. This CDR3 spans 15 amino acids. Looked up from germline, CDR1 is KGHSH and CDR2 is LQKENI. Trimming removed 4 bases from V and 0 bases from J, with 12 bases in between. The DNA of the CDR3 is TGTGCCAGCTCACGCTTGGGGGGGTTGAACACTGAAGCTTTCTTT. It is translated as CASSRLGGLNTEAFF.

This clonotype is a singleton in its sample. J is TRBJ2-5 and V is TRBV7-9; D may match TRBD1 or TRBD2 (5 bases each). V lost 5 bases, J lost 5 bases, and 21 bases lay in between. Germline V gene data show CDR1 as SEHNR and CDR2 as FQNEAQ (reference sequence). CDR3 length: 16 residues. The CDR3 region has the DNA TGTGCCAGCAGCCGGCCGGGACCCCCCTCGTCGGAGACCCAGTACTTC. It yields the protein CASSRPGPPSSETQYF.

The chain has TRBV20-1 and TRBJ2-1; 10 nucleotides align to TRBD2. V was pared by 1 base and J by 4 bases, with 4 bases of the junction left unmatched. Germline V CDR1 and CDR2: DFQATT, SNEGSKA (reference sequence). The CDR3 is 15 residues long. CDR3 DNA: TGCAGTGCTAGAGTGAATAGCGGGAGGTACAATGAGCAGTTCTTC. Translating gives CSARVNSGRYNEQFF.

The chain joins TRBV29-1 to TRBJ2-3; 7 bases align to TRBD2. The CDR3 has 14 amino acids. CDR1 is SQVTM, CDR2 ANQGSEA, per germline. Trimming removed 7 bases from V and 0 bases from J; junction bases left unmatched: 7. In nucleotides, the CDR3 is TGCAGCGGGGCTAGCGGTGCGAGCACAGATACGCAGTATTTT. It yields the protein CSGASGASTDTQYF.